This T cell receptor (beta chain) was obtained from a study of T cell repertoires in cytomegalovirus infection. Findings of the study overall: Identification of carriers of CMV plus the relevant HLA was achieved through cumulative public TCR beta family frequency. The ex vivo response showed dominance by HLA-C-restricted CMV-specific TCR beta clonotypes.

From the reads, TCRdb called clonotypes with MiXCR, one entry per CDR3 protein. The data show 150,000 to 200,000 distinct CDR3 sequences, about an eighth seen once. The CDR3 runs 17 residues. The V gene's germline CDR1 is KGHSH and CDR2 LQKENI. V shed 1 base and J shed 1 base, with 14 bases lying between them. Details on this clonotype: Its antigen remains unidentified.

This chain connects TRBV18 to TRBJ2-1, with a tentative D call TRBD1 (6 bases). This clonotype was obtained from a human donor in good health (CMV status not recorded). Some clones in this sample may be carry-over from other donors' samples. Sequenced sample: PBMCs. For the CDR3, the DNA is TGTGCCAGCTCACCACGTAGGGGCACAGGGTCCTACAATGAGCAGTTCTTC. The encoded protein is CASSPRRGTGSYNEQFF.